Below, 25 T cell receptor beta chains from the same sample are listed, as sequenced in a study of CXCR3-negative and CXCR3-positive naive CD8 T cells. Via 5' RACE with UMI labels, TRB cDNA libraries were prepared. Using the 5' RACE reads, TCRdb records one entry per CDR3 protein without DNA. Here the sample table reports around 140,000 distinct CDR3 sequences. Material: naive CXCR3- CD8+ T cells from blood. Indicated subset: CD45RO-CCR7+CD27+CD95- naive CD8+ T cells lacking CXCR3 (TNR3-). These receptors all come from a human donor in good health. Some clones in this sample may be carry-over from other donors' samples.

The chain's CDR3 is CASSLTGGENTQYF. The chain has TRBV28 and TRBJ2-3; as DNA is missing, the TRBD1 call by TCRdb cannot be tested. CDR3 length: 14 residues. Germline lookup yields CDR1 MDHEN and CDR2 SYDVKM.

The chain joins TRBV20-1 to TRBJ1-1. This CDR3 comprises 13 residues. The germline V gene has CDR1 DFQATT and CDR2 SNEGSKA (reference sequence). CDR3 protein: CSANSGSDTEAFF.

The chain recombines TRBV7-9 with TRBJ2-2; TCRdb gives TRBD1 as the D gene, but with no DNA this cannot be confirmed. This CDR3 has 13 amino acids. Germline V gene lookup returns CDR1 SEHNR and CDR2 FQNEAQ (reference sequence). The CDR3 is CASGQTNTGELFF.

The chain carries TRBV12-3 or TRBV12-4 and TRBJ1-3. This CDR3 has 12 residues. The CDR3 loop reads CASRVSGNTIYF.

The V call is TRBV27, the J call TRBJ2-7; TCRdb designates TRBD2, a call that cannot be tested without DNA. The CDR3 totals 14 residues. The V gene's germline CDR1 is MNHEY and CDR2 SMNVEV (reference sequence). The CDR3 loop is CASSLRTSGGEQYF.

This chain links TRBV20-1 with TRBJ2-7; TCRdb calls TRBD1, which cannot be checked without DNA. Looked up from germline, CDR1 is DFQATT and CDR2 is SNEGSKA (reference sequence). CDR3 length equals 13 residues. The CDR3 loop reads CSAPRDTSYEQYF.

CDR3 protein: CASIRQGASTDTQYF. The genes are TRBV28 and TRBJ2-3; TCRdb's assignment of TRBD1 cannot be checked, as there is no DNA. The length of the CDR3 is 15 residues. Germline V gene sequence: CDR1 MDHEN, CDR2 SYDVKM.

The chain is built from TRBV29-1 and TRBJ2-1. This CDR3 has 15 residues. Germline CDR1 SQVTM, CDR2 ANQGSEA. The CDR3 region is CSVEGEHLRFGEQFF.

The chain uses TRBV7-8 and TRBJ2-7; TCRdb's D gene call, TRBD1, goes unchecked for lack of DNA. The CDR3 sequence is 15 residues long. The germline gives CDR1 SGHVS, CDR2 FQNEAQ. CDR3 region: CASSTQGQGTYEQYF.

The chain has TRBV27 and TRBJ2-4; TCRdb gives TRBD1 as the D gene, but with no DNA this cannot be confirmed. Germline-derived CDR1 and CDR2 are MNHEY and SMNVEV (reference sequence). CDR3 length: 14 amino acids. CDR3 sequence reads: CASSFGGTQNIQYF.

This chain joins TRBV4-1 and TRBJ1-1; the D call from TCRdb, TRBD1, cannot be confirmed without DNA. CDR1 is MGHRA and CDR2 is YSYEKL in the germline V gene. The CDR3 loop spans 15 amino acids. CDR3 region: CASSQLPQGLAEAFF.

This chain uses TRBV7-9 with TRBJ1-6. Germline V gene lookup returns CDR1 SEHNR and CDR2 FQNEAQ (reference sequence). The CDR3 runs to 16 residues. The CDR3 loop reads CASSKTPSSYNSPLHF. Combining the CDR3 with reference TRBV7-9 and TRBJ1-6 gives the whole variable domain DTGVSQNPRHKITKRGQNVTFRCDPISEHNRLYWYRQTLGQGPEFLTYFQNEAQLEKSRLLSDRFSAERPKGSFSTLEIQRTEQGDSAMYLCASSKTPSSYNSPLHFGNGTRLTVT.

This rearrangement joins TRBV7-9 to TRBJ2-4. CDR3 length equals 15 residues. The V gene's germline CDR1 is SEHNR and CDR2 FQNEAQ (reference sequence). The CDR3: CASSLVRGLENIQYF.

The chain has TRBV6-5 and TRBJ1-2; TCRdb's D call, TRBD1, is unchecked because there is no DNA. The CDR3 loop spans 13 amino acids. Germline CDR1 reads MNHEY; CDR2 reads SVGAGI. CDR3 loop: CASRPTGSGGYTF.

V is TRBV27 and J is TRBJ2-1; TCRdb's D gene call, TRBD2, goes unchecked for lack of DNA. The CDR3 sequence is 15 residues long. Looked up from germline, CDR1 is MNHEY and CDR2 is SMNVEV (reference sequence). Here the CDR3 reads CASSPRGGLRNEQFF.

This chain links TRBV7-9 with TRBJ1-1; the TCRdb call, TRBD1, lacks DNA for checking. CDR3 size: 15 residues. CDR1 and CDR2 from the germline V gene are SEHNR and FQNEAQ (reference sequence). CDR3 protein: CASSLQGTGSTEAFF.

The V gene is TRBV25-1, the J gene TRBJ1-2; TCRdb returns TRBD1, unconfirmable since there is no DNA. The CDR3 is 12 residues long. CDR1 MGHDK and CDR2 SYGVNS come from the germline V gene. CDR3 region: CASLQGNYGYTF.

The CDR3 sequence: CSVYITSDWEQYF. This chain links TRBV29-1 with TRBJ2-7; there is no DNA to check the TCRdb D call of TRBD2. Germline V gene data show CDR1 as SQVTM and CDR2 as ANQGSEA. There are 13 residues in the CDR3.

V is TRBV11-2 and J is TRBJ2-3; lacking DNA, the TRBD1 call made by TCRdb goes unchecked. The CDR3 runs to 14 residues. Germline V gene sequence: CDR1 SGHAT, CDR2 FQNNGV. This CDR3 reads CASSSTGGAYTQYF.

This chain uses TRBV29-1 with TRBJ2-6; TCRdb's D call, TRBD1, is unchecked because there is no DNA. CDR1 and CDR2 from the germline V gene are SQVTM and ANQGSEA. The CDR3 spans 12 residues. CDR3 sequence reads: CSVWTGEDVLTF.

CDR3 amino acids: CASSPAGVNYGYTF. The gene calls are TRBV27 and TRBJ1-2. Per germline, CDR1 MNHEY and CDR2 SMNVEV (reference sequence). This CDR3 is built from 14 residues.

V gene TRBV12-3 or TRBV12-4 combines with J gene TRBJ2-7; TCRdb's D gene call, TRBD2, goes unchecked for lack of DNA. The CDR3 is 14 amino acids. The CDR3 loop reads CASSDEDWSYEQYF.

The V and J genes are TRBV7-9 and TRBJ1-2; TCRdb selects TRBD1, and the lack of DNA leaves this call unchecked. Germline V CDR1 and CDR2: SEHNR, FQNEAQ (reference sequence). The CDR3 length is 16 residues. CDR3: CASSLDLGTGPGGYTF.

V and J are TRBV6-5 and TRBJ2-2; checking the TCRdb D call of TRBD1 is not possible without DNA. This CDR3 region has 17 residues. The V gene's germline CDR1 is MNHEY and CDR2 SVGAGI. CDR3 protein: CASRATGFRGHTGELFF.

This sequence joins TRBV4-1 and TRBJ2-1; checking the TCRdb D call of TRBD2 is not possible without DNA. This CDR3 has 16 residues. Germline CDR1 and CDR2: MGHRA and YSYEKL. The CDR3 loop is CASSQEGLAGSNEQFF.